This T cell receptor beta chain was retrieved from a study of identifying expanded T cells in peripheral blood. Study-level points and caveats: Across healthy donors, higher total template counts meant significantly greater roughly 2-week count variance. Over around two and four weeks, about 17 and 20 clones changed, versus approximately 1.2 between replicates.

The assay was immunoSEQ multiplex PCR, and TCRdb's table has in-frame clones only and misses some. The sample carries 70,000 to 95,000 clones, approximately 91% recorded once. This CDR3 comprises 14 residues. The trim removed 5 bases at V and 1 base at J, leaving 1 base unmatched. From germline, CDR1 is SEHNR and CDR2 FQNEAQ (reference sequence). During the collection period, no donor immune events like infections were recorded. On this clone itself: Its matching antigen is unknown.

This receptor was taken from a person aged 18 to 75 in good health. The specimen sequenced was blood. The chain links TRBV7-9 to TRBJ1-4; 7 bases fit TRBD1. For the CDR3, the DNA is TGTGCCAGCAGCCACAGGGGAACTAATGAAAAACTGTTTTTT. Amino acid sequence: CASSHRGTNEKLFF.